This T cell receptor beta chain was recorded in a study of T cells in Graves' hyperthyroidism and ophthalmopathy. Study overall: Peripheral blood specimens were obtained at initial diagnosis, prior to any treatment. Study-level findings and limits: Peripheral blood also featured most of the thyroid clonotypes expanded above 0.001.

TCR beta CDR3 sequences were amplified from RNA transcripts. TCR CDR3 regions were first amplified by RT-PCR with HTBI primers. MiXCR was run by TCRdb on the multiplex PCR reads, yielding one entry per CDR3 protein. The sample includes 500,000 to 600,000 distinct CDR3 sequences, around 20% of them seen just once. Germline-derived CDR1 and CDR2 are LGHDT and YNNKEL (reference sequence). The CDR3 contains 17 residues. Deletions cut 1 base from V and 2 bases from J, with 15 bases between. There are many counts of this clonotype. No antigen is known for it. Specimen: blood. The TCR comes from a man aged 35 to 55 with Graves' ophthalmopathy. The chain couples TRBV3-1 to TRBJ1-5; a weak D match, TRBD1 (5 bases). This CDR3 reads CASSQGLGQWGNQPQHF. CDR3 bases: TGTGCCAGCAGCCAAGGTCTGGGGCAGTGGGGCAATCAGCCCCAGCATTTT.